Listed below are T cell receptor beta chains from one sample, sequenced in a study of early T cells in non-severe SARS-CoV-2 infection. TCRdb passed the 5' RACE reads through MiXCR, listing each CDR3 protein once. The sample yields some 80,000 distinct CDR3 sequences, 10% to 15% seen once. Sample: whole blood. These receptors were collected from an adult who was a healthcare worker with PCR-confirmed SARS-CoV-2 infection or an uninfected control (not recorded which). CDR3s include the opening cysteine and the closing phenylalanine or tryptophan. D genes are given only for firm matches. Size values are once, few and many counts, or a class for expanded clones, and some rows have none.

D gene: TRBD1; clone size: many; V gene: TRBV5-1; J gene: TRBJ2-6; CDR3 DNA: TGCGCCAGCAGCTTGGATACAGGGGTATCAGTACCAGCTGGGGCCAACGTCCTGACTTTC; CDR3 protein: CASSLDTGVSVPAGANVLTF
D gene: .; clone size: .; V gene: TRBV28; J gene: TRBJ2-3; CDR3 DNA: TGTGCCAGCACGATTAGCACAGATACGCAGTATTTT; CDR3 protein: CASTISTDTQYF
D gene: TRBD2; clone size: .; V gene: TRBV4-1; J gene: TRBJ2-1; CDR3 DNA: TGCGCCAGCAGCCAAAACATACTAGCGGGGCTGGGGTTCTTC; CDR3 protein: CASSQNILAGLGFF
D gene: .; clone size: .; V gene: TRBV19; J gene: TRBJ1-5; CDR3 DNA: TGTGCCAGTAGCCTGTATCCGGGCGGCAATCAGCCCCAGCATTTT; CDR3 protein: CASSLYPGGNQPQHF
D gene: .; clone size: few; V gene: TRBV29-1; J gene: TRBJ2-2; CDR3 DNA: TGCAGCGTTGAAGTACAGCACACCGGGGAGCTGTTTTTT; CDR3 protein: CSVEVQHTGELFF
D gene: TRBD2; clone size: many; V gene: TRBV27; J gene: TRBJ2-1; CDR3 DNA: TGTGCCAGCAGTTTACGCCTAGCGGGAAGGAGGGAGCAGTTCTTC; CDR3 protein: CASSLRLAGRREQFF
D gene: TRBD1; clone size: .; V gene: TRBV29-1; J gene: TRBJ1-2; CDR3 DNA: TGCAGCGTTATGGGACAGGGGTGGTCTGGCTACACCTTC; CDR3 protein: CSVMGQGWSGYTF
D gene: .; clone size: many; V gene: TRBV7-9; J gene: TRBJ2-3; CDR3 DNA: TGTGCCAGCAGCTTAGATCTAGCTACCACAGATACGCAGTATTTT; CDR3 protein: CASSLDLATTDTQYF
D gene: TRBD1; clone size: many; V gene: TRBV6-5; J gene: TRBJ2-3; CDR3 DNA: TGTGCCAGCAGTCGTGACAGGGTGGATACGCAGTATTTT; CDR3 protein: CASSRDRVDTQYF
D gene: .; clone size: few; V gene: TRBV28; J gene: TRBJ1-5; CDR3 DNA: TGTGCCAGCAGGAGGGGGGGGCAGCAGCCCCAGCATTTT; CDR3 protein: CASRRGGQQPQHF
D gene: TRBD1; clone size: many; V gene: TRBV11-2; J gene: TRBJ2-7; CDR3 DNA: TGTGCCAGCAGCTTAACAGACCGGGACAGGGGTACCTACGAGCAGTACTTC; CDR3 protein: CASSLTDRDRGTYEQYF
D gene: .; clone size: few; V gene: TRBV7-8; J gene: TRBJ1-3; CDR3 DNA: TGTGCCAGCAGCTTAGTAGCGGTCTACTCTGGAAACACCATATATTTT; CDR3 protein: CASSLVAVYSGNTIYF
D gene: .; clone size: many; V gene: TRBV29-1; J gene: TRBJ1-1; CDR3 DNA: TGCAGCGTTGGCGAGGGGATGAACACTGAAGCTTTCTTT; CDR3 protein: CSVGEGMNTEAFF
D gene: .; clone size: .; V gene: TRBV24-1; J gene: TRBJ2-5; CDR3 DNA: TGTGCCACCAGTGATTCCCAGAGGGACCAAGAGACCCAGTACTTC; CDR3 protein: CATSDSQRDQETQYF
D gene: .; clone size: many; V gene: TRBV14; J gene: TRBJ2-1; CDR3 DNA: TGTGCCAGCAGCCCGCCCCAGCACAATGAGCAGTTCTTC; CDR3 protein: CASSPPQHNEQFF
D gene: .; clone size: many; V gene: TRBV27; J gene: TRBJ2-1; CDR3 DNA: TGTGCCAGCAGTTTAGGGTTTGCGGGACAGCAGTTCTTC; CDR3 protein: CASSLGFAGQQFF
D gene: .; clone size: many; V gene: TRBV12-3/TRBV12-4; J gene: TRBJ2-1; CDR3 DNA: TGTGCCAGCAGTTTTGGTCTAGGAACCTCCTACAATGAGCAGTTCTTC; CDR3 protein: CASSFGLGTSYNEQFF
D gene: .; clone size: .; V gene: TRBV12-3/TRBV12-4; J gene: TRBJ2-7; CDR3 DNA: TGTGCCAGCAGTGAGTTAACTTGGGATAATACCGGGCAGTACTTC; CDR3 protein: CASSELTWDNTGQYF
D gene: .; clone size: .; V gene: TRBV20-1; J gene: TRBJ2-7; CDR3 DNA: TGCAGTGCTAGAGAGGGGGCCCGTAGGGTGCAGTACTTC; CDR3 protein: CSAREGARRVQYF
D gene: TRBD1; clone size: .; V gene: TRBV29-1; J gene: TRBJ2-1; CDR3 DNA: TGCAGCGTTGAAATTAGATCCGGACAGGGTATCAACAATGAGCAGTTCTTC; CDR3 protein: CSVEIRSGQGINNEQFF
D gene: TRBD2; clone size: many; V gene: TRBV5-5; J gene: TRBJ2-7; CDR3 DNA: TGTGCCAGCAGCTTGCGCACTAGCGGGGGCTACGAGCAGTACTTC; CDR3 protein: CASSLRTSGGYEQYF
D gene: TRBD2; clone size: few; V gene: TRBV27; J gene: TRBJ2-2; CDR3 DNA: TGTGCCAGCAGTTTAAATGCGGGAGGAAACACCGGGGAGCTGTTTTTT; CDR3 protein: CASSLNAGGNTGELFF
D gene: TRBD1; clone size: .; V gene: TRBV28; J gene: TRBJ1-6; CDR3 DNA: TGTGCCAGCAGTTCAGACAGGGGCGCATATTCACCCCTCCACTTT; CDR3 protein: CASSSDRGAYSPLHF
D gene: .; clone size: .; V gene: TRBV3-1; J gene: TRBJ2-7; CDR3 DNA: TGTGCCAGCAGCCCTCTGGCTACCTCCTACGAGCAGTACTTC; CDR3 protein: CASSPLATSYEQYF
D gene: .; clone size: many; V gene: TRBV7-9; J gene: TRBJ2-4; CDR3 DNA: TGTGCCAGCAGCTCCCGGGCCAATATTATTCAGTACTTC; CDR3 protein: CASSSRANIIQYF
D gene: TRBD1; clone size: few; V gene: TRBV5-1; J gene: TRBJ2-6; CDR3 DNA: TGCGCCAGCAGCTCCGGGACAGCGGACGTCCTGACTTTC; CDR3 protein: CASSSGTADVLTF
D gene: .; clone size: .; V gene: TRBV3-1; J gene: TRBJ2-5; CDR3 DNA: TGTGCCAGCAGCCAAGGCGGCCCGGGGACCCAGTACTTC; CDR3 protein: CASSQGGPGTQYF
D gene: TRBD1; clone size: few; V gene: TRBV7-2; J gene: TRBJ2-7; CDR3 DNA: TGTGCCAGCAGGCCACCGGGACAGGGGACCTACGAGCAGTACTTC; CDR3 protein: CASRPPGQGTYEQYF
D gene: .; clone size: many; V gene: TRBV5-8; J gene: TRBJ2-1; CDR3 DNA: TGTGCCAGCAGCTGGGACCCCAGCGCGAGGAATGAGCAGTTCTTC; CDR3 protein: CASSWDPSARNEQFF
D gene: TRBD2; clone size: few; V gene: TRBV5-1; J gene: TRBJ2-1; CDR3 DNA: TGCGCCAGCAGCTTGGACCCAATAGCGGGAGGCTCCCTCGATGAGCAGTTCTTC; CDR3 protein: CASSLDPIAGGSLDEQFF
D gene: .; clone size: .; V gene: TRBV29-1; J gene: TRBJ2-3; CDR3 DNA: TGCAGCACCGGAGGAGGGGCCACAGATACGCAGTATTTT; CDR3 protein: CSTGGGATDTQYF
D gene: TRBD1; clone size: few; V gene: TRBV19; J gene: TRBJ1-2; CDR3 DNA: TGTGCCAGTAGTTCGGACAGGGACTATGGCTACACCTTC; CDR3 protein: CASSSDRDYGYTF
D gene: TRBD2; clone size: few; V gene: TRBV7-2; J gene: TRBJ2-3; CDR3 DNA: TGTGCCAGCAGCCCGACTAGCGGGAGAGATACGCAGTATTTT; CDR3 protein: CASSPTSGRDTQYF
D gene: .; clone size: .; V gene: TRBV4-2; J gene: TRBJ1-1; CDR3 DNA: TGTGCCAGCAGCCAAGAACCGACAGGATTGAACACTGAAGCTTTCTTT; CDR3 protein: CASSQEPTGLNTEAFF
D gene: .; clone size: many; V gene: TRBV5-4; J gene: TRBJ2-7; CDR3 DNA: TGTGCCAGCAGCACAGGTGCCTACGAGCAGTACTTC; CDR3 protein: CASSTGAYEQYF
D gene: TRBD2; clone size: few; V gene: TRBV7-3; J gene: TRBJ2-1; CDR3 DNA: TGTGCCAGCAGCTTATGGGGTATAGCGGGAGGCCTTGCGCGGACCTCCTACAATGAGCAGTTCTTC; CDR3 protein: CASSLWGIAGGLARTSYNEQFF
D gene: .; clone size: .; V gene: TRBV27; J gene: TRBJ2-3; CDR3 DNA: TGTGCCAGCGCCTTCTTCGGGCCGACAGATACGCAGTATTTT; CDR3 protein: CASAFFGPTDTQYF
D gene: .; clone size: .; V gene: TRBV18; J gene: TRBJ1-5; CDR3 DNA: TGTGCCAGCTCACCACACCCTGGACAGAATCAGCCCCAGCATTTT; CDR3 protein: CASSPHPGQNQPQHF
D gene: TRBD1; clone size: few; V gene: TRBV29-1; J gene: TRBJ1-3; CDR3 DNA: TGCCACCTACGGACAGGCTCTGGAAACACCATATATTTT; CDR3 protein: CHLRTGSGNTIYF
D gene: .; clone size: .; V gene: TRBV5-1; J gene: TRBJ2-7; CDR3 DNA: TGCGCCAGCAGCCACGGGACTCTGGGGGACGAGCAGTACTTC; CDR3 protein: CASSHGTLGDEQYF
D gene: .; clone size: few; V gene: TRBV9; J gene: TRBJ2-5; CDR3 DNA: TGTGCCAGCAGCGTAGGGGGGGAACAAGAGACCCAGTACTTC; CDR3 protein: CASSVGGEQETQYF
D gene: .; clone size: .; V gene: TRBV2; J gene: TRBJ1-1; CDR3 DNA: TGTGCCAGCAAGTCGCAGGGGCGGGACACTGAAGCTTTCTTT; CDR3 protein: CASKSQGRDTEAFF
D gene: TRBD1; clone size: .; V gene: TRBV30; J gene: TRBJ2-2; CDR3 DNA: TGTGCCTGGGAACAGGGGGCGGGCACCGGGGAGCTGTTTTTT; CDR3 protein: CAWEQGAGTGELFF
D gene: .; clone size: many; V gene: TRBV5-1; J gene: TRBJ2-3; CDR3 DNA: TGCGCCAGCAGCTTGACCCCGGGCACAGATACGCAGTATTTT; CDR3 protein: CASSLTPGTDTQYF
D gene: TRBD2; clone size: .; V gene: TRBV5-1; J gene: TRBJ2-3; CDR3 DNA: TGCGCCAGCAGCTTGACTAGCGGGAGCGCAGATACGCAGTATTTT; CDR3 protein: CASSLTSGSADTQYF